The rows below give T cell receptor beta chains drawn from one sample of a study of blood T cell repertoires in COVID-19. Assay: immunoSEQ multiplex PCR; the TCRdb copy retains only in-frame clones and omits some. The table lists some 150,000 clones, 75% to 80% of them singletons. Sequencing was done on a sample of PBMCs or T cells enriched from blood (not recorded which). The receptor set was obtained from a woman aged 50 to 60 who had recovered from COVID-19. Both conserved end residues are part of each CDR3. A D gene is named only where the DNA matches it firmly. Clone size is shown for a subset of rows, as once, few, many or a class of expanded clone.

. TRBD2 TRBJ2-1 TRBV27 TGTGCCAGCAGCGGGAGGGCCAGGGCAGATCCGAGCTCCTACAATGAGCAGTTCTTC CASSGRARADPSSYNEQFF
. TRBD1 TRBJ1-1 TRBV7-9 TGTGCCAGCACCAAGGGACAGATGAACACTGAAGCTTTCTTT CASTKGQMNTEAFF
once TRBD1 TRBJ2-3 TRBV28 TGTGCCAGCAGCCTCGGGACAGGGGGACGAGGAGATACGCAGTATTTT CASSLGTGGRGDTQYF
. TRBD1 TRBJ2-7 TRBV28 TGTGCCAGCAGTCCTGGACAGGGCCCTAGGTACTTC CASSPGQGPRYF
. . TRBJ1-1 TRBV10-3 TGTGCCATCAGTGATGGTCGGGGATTGATCACTGAAGCTTTCTTT CAISDGRGLITEAFF
. TRBD1 TRBJ2-5 TRBV12-3/TRBV12-4 TGTGCCAGCAACAGGGGCTTACAAGAGACCCAGTACTTC CASNRGLQETQYF
. . TRBJ2-1 TRBV24-1 TGTGCCACCAGCCTACAGGGCCATGAGCAGTTCTTC CATSLQGHEQFF
. . TRBJ1-2 TRBV18 TGTGCCAGCTCACTGGACAGTAATTATGGCTACACCTTC CASSLDSNYGYTF
. . TRBJ1-1 TRBV5-1 TGCGCCAGCAGCTTGAGTAGGGGCACTGAAGCTTTCTTT CASSLSRGTEAFF
. . TRBJ2-2 TRBV5-1 TGCGCCAGCAGCTCAAGGGAGACAACCGGGGAGCTGTTTTTT CASSSRETTGELFF
once TRBD1 TRBJ2-5 TRBV11-3 TGTGCCAGCAGCCCCCGACAGGGGCAAGAGACCCAGTACTTC CASSPRQGQETQYF
. TRBD2 TRBJ2-1 TRBV7-9 TGTGCCAGCAGCTTAGTCCGGATCGGCGGGGGGTCCTACAATGAGCAGTTCTTC CASSLVRIGGGSYNEQFF
. TRBD2 TRBJ2-3 TRBV7-2 TGTGCCAGCAGCTTAGTGGGGCGGGGGAGCACAGATACGCAGTATTTT CASSLVGRGSTDTQYF
. . TRBJ1-2 TRBV11-3 TGTGCCAGCAGCTTAGGCCGGTGGGGCTACACCTTC CASSLGRWGYTF
. TRBD1 TRBJ2-2 TRBV10-2 TGCGCCAGCAGGGCGGACAGGGGAGAAGCCGGGGAGCTGTTTTTT CASRADRGEAGELFF
. TRBD1 TRBJ2-1 TRBV5-1 TGCGCCAGCAGCCGTGGGGTTGGACAGGGTTTCTACAATGAGCAGTTCTTC CASSRGVGQGFYNEQFF
. . TRBJ2-7 TRBV5-4 TGTGCCAGCAGCCCTGACAAGGGCAGGGCGAACTACGAGCAGTACTTC CASSPDKGRANYEQYF
. . TRBJ1-1 TRBV19 TGTGCCAGTAGTATATCATCCAGGCAGGAAGCTTTCTTT CASSISSRQEAFF
. . TRBJ1-2 TRBV24-1 TGTGCCACCAGTGATCGGGATGGCTACACCTTC CATSDRDGYTF
. . TRBJ1-5 TRBV7-9 TGTGCCAGCAGCTTAGACAGTAGCAATCAGCCCCAGCATTTT CASSLDSSNQPQHF
once TRBD2 TRBJ2-1 TRBV5-1 TGCGCCAGCAGCTTGCAGCAGCGGGGTGGCTATGAGCAGTTCTTC CASSLQQRGGYEQFF
. . TRBJ2-7 TRBV30 TGTGCCTGGAGTGGGACTGGCTACGAGCAGTACTTC CAWSGTGYEQYF
. TRBD1 TRBJ1-4 TRBV18 TGTGCCAGCTCAGCTATTGAGGGGGCAGGGGAAAAACTGTTTTTT CASSAIEGAGEKLFF
. TRBD2 TRBJ2-2 TRBV7-3 TGTGCCAGCAGCTTAACGGGACTAGCGGGAAAGAACACCGGGGAGCTGTTTTTT CASSLTGLAGKNTGELFF
once TRBD1 TRBJ2-7 TRBV18 TGTGCCAGCTCACCACCGAATACGGACAGGGGCCACGAGCAGTACTTC CASSPPNTDRGHEQYF
few . TRBJ1-5 TRBV5-1 TGCGCCAGCAGCTTGGGGGAGCGGGGTCAGCCCCAGCATTTT CASSLGERGQPQHF
. . TRBJ2-7 TRBV7-2 TGTGCCAGCAGCTCAAGAGGGGGCTACGAGCAGTACTTC CASSSRGGYEQYF